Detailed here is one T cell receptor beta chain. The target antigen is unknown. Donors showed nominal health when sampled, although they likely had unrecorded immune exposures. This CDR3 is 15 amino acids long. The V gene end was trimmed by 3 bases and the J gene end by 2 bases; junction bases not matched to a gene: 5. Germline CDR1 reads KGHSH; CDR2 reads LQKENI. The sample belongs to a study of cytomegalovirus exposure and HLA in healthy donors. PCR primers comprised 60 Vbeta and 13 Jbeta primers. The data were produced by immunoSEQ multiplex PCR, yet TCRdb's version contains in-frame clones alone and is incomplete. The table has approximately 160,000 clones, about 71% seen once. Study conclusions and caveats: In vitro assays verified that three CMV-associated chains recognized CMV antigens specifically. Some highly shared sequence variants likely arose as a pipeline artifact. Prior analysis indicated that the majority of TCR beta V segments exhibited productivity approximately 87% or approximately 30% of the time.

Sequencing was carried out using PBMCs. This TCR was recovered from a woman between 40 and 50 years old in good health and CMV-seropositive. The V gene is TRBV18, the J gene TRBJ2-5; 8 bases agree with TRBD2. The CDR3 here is CASSPAGGFQETQYF. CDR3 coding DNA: TGTGCCAGCTCACCTGCGGGGGGCTTTCAAGAGACCCAGTACTTC.